What follows are 23 T cell receptor beta chains derived from one specimen sequenced in a study of PD-1 blockade in classical Hodgkin lymphoma. There was relapse after autologous stem cell transplantation in every patient, and there was variation in brentuximab vedotin exposure. Only in-frame clones appear in the TCRdb table, and some are missing; sequencing was by immunoSEQ multiplex PCR. The sample yields more than 45,000 clones, approximately 70% seen once. Sequencing was performed on peripheral blood mononuclear cells (PBMCs), taken at baseline. The receptors derive from a human donor with classical Hodgkin lymphoma.

The chain employs TRBV5-4 and TRBJ2-3, with TRBD2 matching over 9 bases. Germline CDR1 and CDR2: SGHNT and YYREEE (reference sequence). The CDR3 totals 15 residues. The V segment lost 4 bases and the J segment 5 bases; nucleotides outside the gene matches: 8. The CDR3 sequence is CASSPPGSGRDTQYF. The DNA for the CDR3 is TGTGCCAGCAGCCCCCCAGGTAGCGGGAGAGATACGCAGTATTTT.

This clone has more than one count but fewer than ten. This rearrangement joins TRBV7-2 to TRBJ1-4; no clear D gene. Trimming removed 3 bases at V and 0 bases at J, with 5 bases between. The CDR3 totals 14 residues. Germline lookup yields CDR1 SGHTA and CDR2 FQGNSA. The CDR3 region has the DNA TGTGCCAGCAGCTTCGGGTCAACTAATGAAAAACTGTTTTTT. Protein product: CASSFGSTNEKLFF.

The chain joins TRBV9 to TRBJ2-3, with no clear D. From germline, CDR1 is SGDLS and CDR2 YYNGEE. The V and J ends lost 3 bases and 7 bases respectively, with 15 bases between them. The CDR3 spans 14 residues. CDR3 region: CASSAYNQENTQYF. The DNA for the CDR3 is TGTGCCAGCAGCGCCTACAACCAGGAAAATACGCAGTATTTT.

V usage is TRBV27 and J usage is TRBJ1-5; maybe TRBD1 (5 bases). CDR3 length: 15 residues. CDR1 and CDR2 (germline): MNHEY, SMNVEV (reference sequence). V was cut by 6 bases and J by 6 bases, with 18 bases left in between. This CDR3 reads CASSSRTGFRQPQHF. CDR3 bases: TGTGCCAGCAGCTCACGCACAGGTTTCCGTCAGCCCCAGCATTTT.

The chain is built from TRBV6-1 and TRBJ2-7; D not resolved. V gave up 3 bases and J gave up 5 bases, with 5 bases separating them. Germline loops: CDR1 MNHNS, CDR2 SASEGT. The CDR3 has 11 residues. The CDR3 is CASSDDHEQYF. CDR3 nucleotides: TGTGCCAGCAGTGACGACCACGAGCAGTACTTC.

This clone was observed a single time. The chain employs TRBV6-6 and TRBJ1-1, with D hard to call. The CDR3 spans 12 residues. Trimming shortened V by 6 bases and J by 4 bases, and 9 bases separated the two germline ends. The germline gives CDR1 MNHNY, CDR2 SVGAGI (reference sequence). CDR3 amino acids: CASRSEGTEAFF. In nucleotides, the CDR3 is TGTGCCAGCAGATCAGAAGGCACTGAAGCTTTCTTT.

V is TRBV19 and J is TRBJ1-2, with D tentatively TRBD1 (5 bases). The CDR3 is 16 amino acids. Germline V lookup: CDR1 LNHDA, CDR2 SQIVND (reference sequence). V lost 3 bases, J lost 0 bases, and 14 bases lay in between. CDR3 nucleotides: TGTGCCAGTAGTATCATAGGACAATGGGCTAACTATGGCTACACCTTC. As protein: CASSIIGQWANYGYTF. The whole variable domain, filled in from reference TRBV19 and TRBJ1-2, reads DGGITQSPKYLFRKEGQNVTLSCEQNLNHDAMYWYRQDPGQGLRLIYYSQIVNDFQKGDIAEGYSVSREKKESFPLTVTSAQKNPTAFYLCASSIIGQWANYGYTFGSGTRLTVV.

The chain has TRBV19 and TRBJ1-1; 9 positions match TRBD1. This CDR3 region has 17 residues. CDR1 and CDR2 (germline): LNHDA, SQIVND (reference sequence). The V gene end was trimmed by 6 bases and the J gene end by 5 bases; junction bases not matched to a gene: 16. The CDR3 DNA is TGTGCCAGTAGAGTTCTAATCGGGACAGGGATAAGTACTGAAGCTTTCTTT. Residues: CASRVLIGTGISTEAFF.

The CDR3 spells CASLVTRGTEAFF. The CDR3 bases are TGTGCCAGCCTTGTAACCAGGGGAACTGAAGCTTTCTTT. The chain has TRBV2 and TRBJ1-1, with a tentative D call TRBD1 (6 bases). Germline V gene sequence: CDR1 SNHLY, CDR2 FYNNEI. The CDR3 is 13 residues long. V shed 8 bases and J shed 5 bases, with 15 bases lying between them. The entire variable domain, with the rest obtained from reference TRBV2 and TRBJ1-1, is as follows: EPEVTQTPSHQVTQMGQEVILRCVPISNHLYFYWYRQILGQKVEFLVSFYNNEISEKSEIFDDQFSVERPDGSNFTLKIRSTKLEDSAMYFCASLVTRGTEAFFGQGTRLTVV.

This chain joins TRBV10-1 and TRBJ1-4; the D gene is possibly TRBD1 (5 bases). Trimming removed 2 bases from V and 5 bases from J, with 15 bases in between. This CDR3 contains 16 residues. Germline-derived CDR1 and CDR2 are WNHNN and SYGVQD (reference sequence). CDR3 sequence: CASSERPGTKNEKLFF. The CDR3 nucleotides read TGCGCCAGCAGTGAGCGACCGGGGACTAAGAATGAAAAACTGTTTTTT.

The rearrangement joins TRBV5-1 to TRBJ1-2; no definite D call. The germline V gene encodes CDR1 SGHRS and CDR2 YFSETQ. Deletions cut 2 bases from V and 7 bases from J, with 15 bases between. CDR3 length equals 14 residues. The CDR3 coding sequence is TGCGCCAGCAGCTTTGATTCGGGTATCAGTGGCTACACCTTC. This codes for CASSFDSGISGYTF.

The chain combines TRBV5-4 with TRBJ2-3; 7 nucleotides align to TRBD1. V lost 3 bases to trimming and J lost 4 bases; unmatched junction nucleotides: 5. Germline V gene lookup returns CDR1 SGHNT and CDR2 YYREEE (reference sequence). The CDR3 is made up of 14 amino acids. CDR3 loop: CASSYQTGSDTQYF. CDR3 coding DNA: TGTGCCAGCAGCTATCAGACAGGGTCAGATACGCAGTATTTT.

V gene TRBV27 combines with J gene TRBJ2-2; 9 bases map to TRBD1. This CDR3 has 13 amino acids. Germline V gene sequence: CDR1 MNHEY, CDR2 SMNVEV (reference sequence). V dropped 7 bases and J dropped 6; count of bases not matched to a gene: 3. CDR3 sequence reads: CASNTGGPGELFF. The CDR3 DNA sequence: TGTGCCAGCAACACAGGGGGCCCCGGGGAGCTGTTTTTT.

The gene calls are TRBV7-9 and TRBJ1-5; the match to TRBD1 covers 10 bases. The CDR3 has 16 amino acids. Germline V gene lookup returns CDR1 SEHNR and CDR2 FQNEAQ (reference sequence). Trimming cost V 5 bases and J 6 bases; bases outside gene matches: 10. The CDR3: CASSLADDRGLQPQHF. The CDR3 nucleotides are TGTGCCAGCAGCCTCGCGGACGACAGGGGGCTTCAGCCCCAGCATTTT.

The chain is built from TRBV19 and TRBJ1-4; the D is unclear. Per germline, CDR1 LNHDA and CDR2 SQIVND (reference sequence). This CDR3 is 15 amino acids long. The germline V and J ends were trimmed by 5 bases and 2 bases, with 12 bases remaining between them. The CDR3 DNA is TGTGCCAGTAGTCCCTTGGAGGCCACTAATGAAAAACTGTTTTTT. It specifies CASSPLEATNEKLFF.

This clone was seen a single time. The rearrangement links TRBV23-1 to TRBJ2-7; D unresolved. TRBV23-1 qualifies as an ORF whose function is uncertain. The V end lost 4 bases, the J end lost 4 bases, and 8 bases lay between the germline ends. The CDR3 totals 12 residues. CDR3: CASSPTTYEQYF. The CDR3 DNA sequence: TGCGCCAGCAGTCCTACCACATACGAGCAGTACTTC.

The genes are TRBV6-1 and TRBJ1-1; D remains unclear. This CDR3 spans 14 amino acids. V was pared by 6 bases and J by 0 bases, with 11 bases between. Looked up from germline, CDR1 is MNHNS and CDR2 is SASEGT. CDR3 amino acids: CASRWTGVNTEAFF. The DNA for the CDR3 is TGTGCCAGCAGATGGACCGGGGTGAACACTGAAGCTTTCTTT.

The CDR3 DNA sequence: TGTGCCAGCAGCTTGGAGTCCTGGTATAGCAATCAGCCCCAGCATTTT. This codes for CASSLESWYSNQPQHF. The V gene is TRBV5-5, the J gene TRBJ1-5, with no clear D. Germline CDR1 is SGHKS and CDR2 is YYEKEE (reference sequence). V was shortened by 0 bases and J by 0 bases, with 10 bases between the two germline ends. The CDR3 totals 16 residues.

The rearrangement uses TRBV28 and TRBJ1-2, with D possibly matching TRBD1 (6 bases). The CDR3 runs 12 residues. Germline V gene data show CDR1 as MDHEN and CDR2 as SYDVKM. The germline V and J ends were trimmed by 8 bases and 3 bases, with 10 bases remaining between them. The CDR3 nucleotides read TGTGCCAGCGAACAGGGAGACTATGGCTACACCTTC. Protein product: CASEQGDYGYTF.

Worth noting for this clone: Other DNA sequences of this sample code for an identical CDR3. The V gene is TRBV5-1, the J gene TRBJ2-7, with D hard to call. The V gene's germline CDR1 is SGHRS and CDR2 YFSETQ. With 0 bases removed from V and 3 bases from J, the gap between germline ends came to 10 bases. The CDR3 runs 14 residues. In DNA, the CDR3 is TGCGCCAGCAGCTTGGGACGGATGGTCTACGAGCAGTACTTC. Protein: CASSLGRMVYEQYF.

This clone was counted many times. The rearrangement joins TRBV27 to TRBJ1-5; D is ambiguous. The CDR3 loop spans 14 amino acids. Trimming removed 2 bases from V and 9 bases from J, with 14 bases in between. The germline V gene has CDR1 MNHEY and CDR2 SMNVEV (reference sequence). The CDR3 reads CASSLGKGIRPQHF. In DNA, the CDR3 is TGTGCCAGCAGTTTAGGTAAAGGGATCAGGCCCCAGCATTTT.

With respect to this clone: The sample holds other DNA sequences that translate to the same CDR3. The CDR3 here is CASSTGLAPYEQYF. The CDR3 DNA reads as TGCGCCAGCAGCACGGGACTAGCCCCCTACGAGCAGTACTTC. This sequence joins TRBV5-1 and TRBJ2-7, with 9 bases fitting TRBD2. Trimming removed 4 bases from V and 2 bases from J; junction bases left unmatched: 4. Germline V lookup: CDR1 SGHRS, CDR2 YFSETQ. The CDR3 contains 14 residues.

The chain is built from TRBV5-6 and TRBJ2-7, with D possibly being TRBD2 (6 bases). The CDR3 runs to 14 residues. V shed 3 bases and J shed 3 bases, with 13 bases lying between them. Germline CDR1 is SGHDT and CDR2 is YYEEEE. The CDR3 DNA follows: TGTGCCAGCAGCTCCCCGCCGGGGGTCTACGAGCAGTACTTC. Its protein is CASSSPPGVYEQYF.